A selection of T cell receptor beta chains follows, all from one sample in a study of OX40 agonist ivuxolimab in advanced cancers. Repertoires were generated with immunoSEQ multiplex PCR, while TCRdb's copy carries only in-frame clones and drops some. The sample holds approximately 60,000 clones, about 80% seen once. The sequenced sample was CD4+ or CD8+ T cells sorted from blood, obtained in a trial of the OX40 agonist ivuxolimab. These receptors originate from an adult with an advanced solid tumor such as melanoma, head and neck, liver or kidney cancer. The CDR3 runs from the conserved cysteine through the conserved F or W. D genes are given only for firm matches. Rows give clone size only sometimes, using once, few, many, or a class for an expanded clone.

clone_size,d_call,v_call,j_call,cdr3_aa,cdr3_nt
.,TRBD1,TRBV9,TRBJ1-6,CASSVGTGGSSPLHF,TGTGCCAGCAGCGTAGGAACAGGGGGGAGTTCACCCCTCCACTTT
.,.,TRBV21-1,TRBJ1-5,CASSDRDPNQPQHF,TGTGCCAGCAGCGACCGGGACCCCAATCAGCCCCAGCATTTT
.,.,TRBV9,TRBJ2-3,CASSVGPQVADTQYF,TGTGCCAGCAGCGTAGGCCCACAGGTCGCAGATACGCAGTATTTT
.,.,TRBV5-6,TRBJ2-2,CASSGYTRNTGELFF,TGTGCCAGCAGCGGCTACACAAGGAACACCGGGGAGCTGTTTTTT
few,TRBD1,TRBV2,TRBJ1-1,CASMGDRGSTEAFF,TGTGCCAGCATGGGGGACAGGGGCTCCACTGAAGCTTTCTTT
.,.,TRBV2,TRBJ1-1,CASSVEKNTEAFF,TGTGCCAGCAGTGTTGAGAAGAACACTGAAGCTTTCTTT
.,.,TRBV7-9,TRBJ1-6,CASSLAGRGSPLHF,TGTGCCAGCAGCTTAGCAGGTCGGGGATCACCCCTCCACTTT
.,.,TRBV6-1,TRBJ2-7,CASSDAYRSGSYEQYF,TGTGCCAGCAGTGACGCTTACAGGTCGGGCTCCTACGAGCAGTACTTC
.,.,TRBV27,TRBJ1-5,CASRAGTRKDSNQPQHF,TGTGCCAGCAGAGCCGGGACAAGAAAGGATAGCAATCAGCCCCAGCATTTT
many,.,TRBV7-9,TRBJ1-2,CASSRPDTSYGYTF,TGTGCCAGCAGCAGACCGGACACTTCCTATGGCTACACCTTC
.,TRBD2,TRBV6-5,TRBJ2-3,CASTYRREFADTQYF,TGTGCCAGCACCTACAGGCGGGAGTTTGCAGATACGCAGTATTTT
.,.,TRBV5-1,TRBJ2-6,CASSLGRAGANVLTF,TGCGCCAGCAGCTTGGGACGTGCTGGGGCCAACGTCCTGACTTTC
.,TRBD1,TRBV10-3,TRBJ2-5,CAIRASRGQETQYF,TGTGCCATCAGAGCCTCCAGGGGGCAGGAGACCCAGTACTTC
once,.,TRBV5-6,TRBJ1-1,CASSLSPQGSAEAFF,TGTGCCAGCAGCTTGTCCCCGCAGGGAAGCGCTGAAGCTTTCTTT